This TCR beta chain was sequenced during a study of T cell repertoires in cytomegalovirus infection. Overall study context: CMV infection and matching HLA type were both indicated by public TCR beta signatures. Findings of the study overall: CMV carriers with the relevant HLA were identified by cumulative public TCR beta family frequency. CMV-specific TCR beta clonotypes restricted by HLA-C were the ones dominating the ex vivo response.

This clonotype was detected only a few times. Its target is unknown. One entry per CDR3 protein results from TCRdb running MiXCR on the reads. In the table there are 400,000 to 550,000 distinct CDR3 sequences, around 10% of which are singletons. The CDR3 consists of 16 residues. The ends were cut back, 7 bases at V and 4 bases at J, with 17 bases in the middle. The germline CDR1 and CDR2 sequences are LNHDA and SQIVND (reference sequence). This TCR was sampled from a human donor in good health (CMV status not recorded). Some clones in this sample may be carry-over from other donors' samples. V gene TRBV19 combines with J gene TRBJ2-6, with D maybe TRBD2 (6 bases). Sequencing used PBMCs. The CDR3 sequence is CASTPLGTSGANVLTF. The CDR3 bases are TGTGCCAGTACCCCATTAGGGACTTCAGGGGCCAACGTCCTGACTTTC.